A single sample is the source of the 21 T cell receptor beta chains below, sequenced in a study of blood T cell repertoires in COVID-19. The repertoire was sequenced with immunoSEQ multiplex PCR; TCRdb's copy has only in-frame clones and lacks some. The sample carries roughly 250,000 clones, over 75% recorded once. Source material: peripheral blood. These receptors all stem from a woman in her thirties or forties who had recovered from COVID-19.

The J gene is TRBJ1-2, the V gene TRBV28; D gene uncertain. Germline V gene lookup returns CDR1 MDHEN and CDR2 SYDVKM. V was cut by 5 bases and J by 4 bases, with 14 bases left in between. The CDR3 spans 14 residues. CDR3 sequence: CASSKTNLGYGYTF. As DNA, the CDR3 is TGTGCCAGCAGTAAGACAAACTTAGGCTATGGCTACACCTTC.

This clone was detected once. The chain links TRBV18 to TRBJ1-1; D uncertain. The CDR3 spans 12 residues. Trimming shortened V by 4 bases and J by 2 bases, and 5 bases separated the two germline ends. Germline CDR1 and CDR2: KGHSH and LQKENI. CDR3 residues: CASSLANTEAFF. CDR3 nucleotide sequence: TGTGCCAGCTCACTAGCTAACACTGAAGCTTTCTTT.

This chain links TRBV9 with TRBJ1-2; 7 bases are a match to TRBD1. The CDR3 loop spans 15 amino acids. The germline gives CDR1 SGDLS, CDR2 YYNGEE. The trim removed 3 bases at V and 0 bases at J, leaving 5 bases unmatched. CDR3 loop: CASSASGQANYGYTF. The CDR3 DNA reads as TGTGCCAGCAGCGCTTCCGGACAGGCTAACTATGGCTACACCTTC.

The chain joins TRBV30 to TRBJ2-3; D remains unclear. Germline CDR1 reads GTSNPN; CDR2 reads SVGIG (reference sequence). The length of the CDR3 is 11 residues. The V gene lost 4 bases and the J gene lost 6 bases, with 8 bases spanning the gap. CDR3 in DNA: TGTGCCTGGATTGTTTATGATACGCAGTATTTT. This gives the protein CAWIVYDTQYF.

The chain recombines TRBV19 with TRBJ2-7; D gene uncertain. Trimming took off 5 bases at V and 2 bases at J, with 10 bases between the two ends. Germline V CDR1 and CDR2: LNHDA, SQIVND (reference sequence). The CDR3 runs to 13 residues. DNA for the CDR3: TGTGCCAGTAGTCTTGGTTCGGCCTACGAGCAGTACTTC. It specifies CASSLGSAYEQYF.

Written as DNA, the CDR3 is TGTGCCAGCAGCCAACCCGGGACAGGGCCATACACAGATACGCAGTATTTT. Its translation is CASSQPGTGPYTDTQYF. The chain links TRBV7-9 to TRBJ2-3; 9 bases are shared with TRBD1. Germline CDR1 SEHNR, CDR2 FQNEAQ (reference sequence). Germline trimming cut 5 bases from V and 2 bases from J; bases unmatched to any gene: 11. The CDR3 covers 17 residues.

V is TRBV4-3 and J is TRBJ2-7, with 15 bases identical to TRBD2. CDR1 is LGHNA and CDR2 is YSLEER in the germline V gene. CDR3 length: 16 residues. The V and J ends lost 3 bases and 3 bases, in that order; junction bases with no gene match: 3. The CDR3 coding sequence is TGCGCCAGCAGCCAGGGACTAGCGGGAGGTCTCTACGAGCAGTACTTC. Translating gives CASSQGLAGGLYEQYF.

The chain recombines TRBV5-1 with TRBJ2-3, with 9 bases aligning to TRBD2. Germline V CDR1 and CDR2: SGHRS, YFSETQ. CDR3 length equals 16 residues. Trimming removed 5 bases from V and 1 base from J; junction bases left unmatched: 8. The CDR3 here is CASSKAGGSGTDTQYF. In nucleotides, the CDR3 is TGCGCCAGCAGTAAGGCGGGGGGGTCGGGCACAGATACGCAGTATTTT.

The V call is TRBV7-9, the J call TRBJ1-2, with D tentatively TRBD1 (5 bases). Germline V gene sequence: CDR1 SEHNR, CDR2 FQNEAQ (reference sequence). Trimming stripped 2 bases from V and 5 bases from J, with 9 bases between. The CDR3 runs 13 residues. The CDR3 sequence: CASSLMRQYGYTF. The CDR3 nucleotides are TGTGCCAGCAGCTTAATGCGACAGTATGGCTACACCTTC. Together with reference TRBV7-9 and TRBJ1-2, the CDR3 gives the full variable domain: DTGVSQNPRHKITKRGQNVTFRCDPISEHNRLYWYRQTLGQGPEFLTYFQNEAQLEKSRLLSDRFSAERPKGSFSTLEIQRTEQGDSAMYLCASSLMRQYGYTFGSGTRLTVV.

The chain couples TRBV19 to TRBJ1-2, with D perhaps TRBD1 (6 bases). The V gene lost 6 bases and the J gene lost 4 bases, with 18 bases spanning the gap. The CDR3 has 15 residues. Germline V CDR1 and CDR2: LNHDA, SQIVND (reference sequence). The CDR3 DNA is TGTGCCAGTAGCCTAGGGGGTGGCCTTGGCTATGGCTACACCTTC. Its protein is CASSLGGGLGYGYTF.

This clone is a singleton in its sample. The rearrangement joins TRBV19 to TRBJ1-2; D not resolved. The V gene's germline CDR1 is LNHDA and CDR2 SQIVND (reference sequence). V lost 4 bases and J 2 bases, leaving 8 bases between the germline ends. The CDR3 length is 13 residues. CDR3 nucleotides: TGTGCCAGTAGTAGAGCTTCAAACTATGGCTACACCTTC. Translating it yields CASSRASNYGYTF.

The chain recombines TRBV2 with TRBJ2-3; TRBD2 matches at 10 bases. The germline gives CDR1 SNHLY, CDR2 FYNNEI. J lost 1 base, V lost 1 base, and 5 bases had no gene match. The CDR3 is 17 residues long. The CDR3 nucleotides are TGTGCCAGCAGTGAAGGAACGCTAGCGGGAGGCACAGATACGCAGTATTTT. This translates into CASSEGTLAGGTDTQYF.

The V and J genes are TRBV7-2 and TRBJ1-5; TRBD1 might be the D (6 bases). From germline, CDR1 is SGHTA and CDR2 FQGNSA. CDR3 length: 17 amino acids. Deletions cut 3 bases from V and 9 bases from J, with 24 bases between. CDR3: CASSFSERAWGTMPQHF. In DNA form, the CDR3 reads TGTGCCAGCAGCTTCTCGGAAAGGGCTTGGGGGACAATGCCCCAGCATTTT.

CDR3 loop: CASRYLDSLSPTDTQYF. The CDR3 DNA follows: TGTGCCAGCAGATATCTCGACAGCCTTAGTCCCACAGATACGCAGTATTTT. V usage is TRBV28 and J usage is TRBJ2-3; D is possibly TRBD1 (5 bases). V dropped 6 bases and J dropped 2 bases, with 21 bases sitting between them. From germline, CDR1 is MDHEN and CDR2 SYDVKM. The CDR3 is made up of 17 amino acids.

The chain recombines TRBV6-5 with TRBJ2-7; 7 nucleotides align to TRBD1. CDR3 length: 16 amino acids. The junction had 14 bases not matched to a gene; V was cut back by 4 bases and J by 5 bases. Germline V gene sequence: CDR1 MNHEY, CDR2 SVGAGI. The CDR3 here is CASSSTNRGPPDEQYF. The DNA for the CDR3 is TGTGCCAGCAGTTCCACAAACAGGGGCCCGCCTGACGAGCAGTACTTC.

The J gene is TRBJ1-4, the V gene TRBV19; possible D gene TRBD1, 5 bases. The CDR3 totals 14 residues. Germline assignment: CDR1 LNHDA and CDR2 SQIVND (reference sequence). V lost 3 bases, J lost 5 bases, and 10 bases lay in between. In DNA, the CDR3 is TGTGCCAGTAGTATGGGGCGACCAAATGAAAAACTGTTTTTT. Encoded protein: CASSMGRPNEKLFF.

The gene calls are TRBV30 and TRBJ1-5; D gene uncertain. V was clipped by 0 bases and J by 1 base, with 13 bases between them. The germline CDR1 and CDR2 sequences are GTSNPN and SVGIG (reference sequence). The CDR3 sequence is 16 residues long. CDR3 DNA sequence: TGTGCCTGGAGTGTACAACCCTCAAACAGCAATCAGCCCCAGCATTTT. This gives the protein CAWSVQPSNSNQPQHF.

J is TRBJ1-2 and V is TRBV6-6; a weak D match, TRBD1 (5 bases). This CDR3 is 14 amino acids long. Germline V lookup: CDR1 MNHNY, CDR2 SVGAGI (reference sequence). Trimming removed 2 bases from V and 3 bases from J, with 10 bases in between. In DNA form, the CDR3 reads TGTGCCAGCAGTTACATGGGCAGGGACTATGGCTACACCTTC. Its translation is CASSYMGRDYGYTF.

DNA of the CDR3: TGTGCCAGCACACCACAGGTCTTGAACACTGAAGCTTTCTTT. Its translation: CASTPQVLNTEAFF. The chain has TRBV9 and TRBJ1-1; D perhaps matches TRBD1 (5 bases). CDR3 length equals 14 residues. Trimming took 6 bases from V and 0 from J, leaving 12 bases between them. Germline V lookup: CDR1 SGDLS, CDR2 YYNGEE.

This rearrangement joins TRBV28 to TRBJ2-7, with 7 positions matching TRBD1. This CDR3 spans 16 amino acids. The V and J ends lost 5 bases and 1 base, in that order; junction bases with no gene match: 11. The germline V gene encodes CDR1 MDHEN and CDR2 SYDVKM. CDR3 protein: CASSPPSGTASYEQYF. CDR3 in DNA: TGTGCCAGCAGTCCACCCTCCGGGACAGCGTCCTACGAGCAGTACTTC.

The V gene is TRBV19, the J gene TRBJ1-5, with 9 bases matching TRBD1. The CDR3 contains 14 residues. Trimming cost V 5 bases and J 7 bases; bases outside gene matches: 6. Germline lookup yields CDR1 LNHDA and CDR2 SQIVND (reference sequence). The CDR3 protein is CASSGQGRWQPQHF. CDR3 DNA sequence: TGTGCCAGTAGTGGACAGGGGAGATGGCAGCCCCAGCATTTT.